This TCR beta chain emerged from a study of cytomegalovirus exposure and HLA in healthy donors. CDR3 length equals 16 residues. Trimming pared 4 bases from V and 2 bases from J, leaving 18 bases between. CDR1 MNHNS and CDR2 SASEGT come from the germline V gene. This clone was counted only a few times. The antigen is unknown. The study's findings and limits: Later analysis reportedly placed an Asian-associated ancestry cluster below the roughly 680-donor mean in N-insertions. DRB1 had the most TCR associations and HLA-C the fewest, a later analysis found, with rates varying by HLA locus. In vitro data verified a few CMV-associated chains as specific for CMV antigens.

PCR amplification relied on 60 Vbeta primers (plus 13 Jbeta primers). Generated by immunoSEQ multiplex PCR, the TCRdb table keeps only in-frame clones and is missing some. Counted here are roughly 290,000 clones, over 70% occurring once; the ten biggest clones make up about 0.3%. The specimen sequenced was PBMCs. The chain recombines TRBV6-1 with TRBJ2-7, with a tentative D call TRBD1 (6 bases). The clonotype was recovered from a girl aged 2-9 years in good health and CMV-seronegative. The DNA for the CDR3 is TGTGCCAGCAGTGCCTTAAGACAGGTTTTTCCCTACGAGCAGTACTTC. Translating gives CASSALRQVFPYEQYF.